The rows below give T cell receptor beta chains drawn from one sample of a study of post-analysis software for immune sequencing data. TCRdb itself ran the PCR reads through MiXCR, one entry per CDR3 protein. In the table there are hundreds of thousands of distinct CDR3 sequences, 44% of which are singletons. The sequenced material came from blood. The receptors were sampled from a girl aged 10-17 years with multiple sclerosis. The CDR3 runs from the conserved cysteine through the conserved F or W. D genes are given only for firm matches. Only some rows state a clone size, as once, few, many or a class for expanded clones.

j_gene	v_gene	d_gene	abundance	CDR3nt	CDR3aa
TRBJ2-5	TRBV6-5	TRBD2	few	TGTGCCAGCCGACGGGGGGAGACAGAGACCCAGTACTTC	CASRRGETETQYF
TRBJ2-3	TRBV13	TRBD2	-	TGTGCCAGCAGCTGGGGGGGACGCACAGATACGCAGTATTTT	CASSWGGRTDTQYF
TRBJ2-6	TRBV7-8	TRBD1	few	TGTGCCAGCACCATCGGACAGGGGAGATCCGGGGCCAACGTCCTGACTTTC	CASTIGQGRSGANVLTF
TRBJ2-2	TRBV5-1	-	few	TGCGCCAGCAGCCCGGTTCGGATGAGGAACACCGGGGAGCTGTTTTTT	CASSPVRMRNTGELFF
TRBJ2-1	TRBV20-1	TRBD2	few	TGCAGTGCTAGGGGACTAGCGGGGATATACAATGAGCAGTTCTTC	CSARGLAGIYNEQFF
TRBJ2-7	TRBV10-3	-	-	TGTGCCATCAGCGTCGATCTTAGTTCCTACGAGCAGTACTTC	CAISVDLSSYEQYF
TRBJ2-7	TRBV12-3/TRBV12-4	-	-	TGTGCCAGCAGCCGGCCGGGTAGGGCGATCTACGAGCAGTACTTC	CASSRPGRAIYEQYF
TRBJ2-4	TRBV6-6	-	-	TGTGCCAGCAGTTACTCGAGGGAGCAGTACTTC	CASSYSREQYF
TRBJ2-1	TRBV6-4	TRBD2	-	TGTGCCAGCAGCCAGCGGGACTCGGGCTACAATGAGCAGTTCTTC	CASSQRDSGYNEQFF
TRBJ2-3	TRBV10-3	-	-	TGTGCCATCAGTCTACAGGGTAAGGGTACAGATACGCAGTATTTT	CAISLQGKGTDTQYF
TRBJ2-7	TRBV4-1	-	-	TGCGCCAGCAGCCCCAACGTCTTTCGCAGTAAGTACTCCTCCTACGAGCAGTACTTC	CASSPNVFRSKYSSYEQYF
TRBJ2-1	TRBV10-3	TRBD2	-	TGTGCCCTTGGGACTAGCTCAGCGGGGGTTGAGCAGTTCTTC	CALGTSSAGVEQFF
TRBJ2-1	TRBV7-3	TRBD2	few	TGTGCCAGCAGCTTAGGTTCCGTACCGGGACTAGGGTTCGATGAGCAGTTCTTC	CASSLGSVPGLGFDEQFF
TRBJ2-6	TRBV2	-	-	TGTGCCAGCAGTGAAGTTGGTGGTCCCCCTGGGGCCAACGTCCTGACTTTC	CASSEVGGPPGANVLTF
TRBJ2-7	TRBV28	-	few	TGTGCCAGCAGTACCCCTCTAGGGGACTCGGGACCCGAGCAGTACTTC	CASSTPLGDSGPEQYF
TRBJ1-2	TRBV6-6	-	once	TGTGCCAGCAGTTACTCGGTCGTGGGTTTTGGATACACCTTC	CASSYSVVGFGYTF
TRBJ2-3	TRBV10-3	-	few	TGTGCCATCAGTGAGGCTGAGCGGACGCAGTATTTT	CAISEAERTQYF
TRBJ2-3	TRBV21-1	-	-	TGTGCCAGCCCCGGGGGTAGCGGGGCAAGACGAGGCACAGATACGCAGTATTTT	CASPGGSGARRGTDTQYF
TRBJ2-1	TRBV12-3/TRBV12-4	TRBD1	few	TGTGCCAGCACTTCAGGACAGGGCTCCTACAATGAGCAGTTCTTC	CASTSGQGSYNEQFF
TRBJ2-3	TRBV29-1	TRBD1	-	TGCAGCGTTGTAAAGGGGGCAACAGATACGCAGTATTTT	CSVVKGATDTQYF
TRBJ1-2	TRBV5-1	TRBD1	-	TGCGCCAGCCAGAGGACAGGGGGCAGTGGCTACACCTTC	CASQRTGGSGYTF
TRBJ2-1	TRBV29-1	-	few	TGCAGCGTTGAAGATCGGGCGAGGGCCGCCTACAATGAGCAGTTCTTC	CSVEDRARAAYNEQFF
TRBJ2-7	TRBV10-3	-	few	TGTGCCATCAGTGAGTCGACAGCTCTTACCTACGAGCAGTACTTC	CAISESTALTYEQYF
TRBJ1-5	TRBV5-1	TRBD1	-	TGCGCCAGCAGCTTGGAGGGGACAGACAATCAGCCCCAGCATTTT	CASSLEGTDNQPQHF
TRBJ1-1	TRBV12-3/TRBV12-4	TRBD1	once	TGTGCCAGCAGGGACAGGGCTAACACTGAAGCTTTCTTT	CASRDRANTEAFF
TRBJ2-3	TRBV7-9	-	-	TGTGCCAGCAGCTTAGCACGTGAACGGGATACGCAGTATTTT	CASSLARERDTQYF
TRBJ1-2	TRBV4-1	-	few	TGCGCCAGCAACACCCGGGGGTCTAGGAACGGCTACACCTTC	CASNTRGSRNGYTF
TRBJ2-5	TRBV5-1	-	few	TGCGCCAGCAGCTTGGAGGCAAAAGAGACCCAGTACTTC	CASSLEAKETQYF
TRBJ2-1	TRBV9	-	-	TGTGCCAGCAGCGTAGAGGGGACCCGATCTGAGCAGTTCTTC	CASSVEGTRSEQFF
TRBJ2-3	TRBV7-3	-	-	TGTGCCAGCAGCTTAACAGTCTCCAGGAGCACAGATACGCAGTATTTT	CASSLTVSRSTDTQYF
TRBJ2-1	TRBV7-8	-	-	TGTGCCAGCAGCTGGCAGGGAAACCAAGGGAATGAGCAGTTCTTC	CASSWQGNQGNEQFF
TRBJ2-7	TRBV15	TRBD1	few	TGTGCCACCAGCAGAGACCAGGGGGCCTACGAGCAGTACTTC	CATSRDQGAYEQYF
TRBJ2-3	TRBV6-5	TRBD1	-	TGTGCCAGCAGTTACTCGCGACAGGGGGCCGTTGCAGATACGCAGTATTTT	CASSYSRQGAVADTQYF
TRBJ1-5	TRBV2	-	-	TGTGCCAGCAGGGGCGTAGGGGAGGCCAATCAGCCCCAGCATTTT	CASRGVGEANQPQHF